These 21 T cell receptor beta chains share one sample of origin, sequenced in a study of spatial heterogeneity in lung cancer. Study-wide results and caveats: For expanded intratumoral alpha and beta TCRs, counts tracked tumor mutation counts.

No antigen has been identified for these receptors. TCRdb redid the calling of the 5' RACE reads with MiXCR, one entry per CDR3 protein. The sample contains fewer than 20,000 distinct CDR3 sequences, 5% to 6% of which appear only once. The time point: sample taken at primary tumor resection. This specimen was lung tumor tissue, taken at surgery. The receptors here all came from a female donor with early-stage non-small cell lung cancer.

This clonotype was found many times. The library was built for alpha chains, so this beta chain is an off-target read and its size means little. V and J are TRBV10-3 and TRBJ2-5, with TRBD1 identical over 8 bases. V dropped 2 bases and J dropped 5; count of bases not matched to a gene: 4. Looked up from germline, CDR1 is ENHRY and CDR2 is SYGVKD. This CDR3 has 14 residues. CDR3 sequence: CAISEQRTGETQYF. DNA for the CDR3: TGTGCCATCAGTGAGCAAAGGACAGGGGAGACCCAGTACTTC.

This clonotype is medium-sized within its sample. Found in a library prepared for alpha chains, this beta chain is an off-target read, and its abundance has little meaning. The V call is TRBV6-2 or TRBV6-3, the J call TRBJ2-5; D uncertain. With 4 bases removed from V and 5 bases from J, the gap between germline ends came to 5 bases. This CDR3 comprises 11 residues. Looked up from germline, CDR1 is MNHEY and CDR2 is SVGEGT. The CDR3 nucleotides are TGTGCCAGCAGTTTTCAGGAGACCCAGTACTTC. Protein sequence: CASSFQETQYF.

This clonotype was seen ten or more times. For a library built for alpha chains, this beta chain is a stray read; little rests on its size. This chain uses TRBV5-1 with TRBJ1-1, with a weak D call TRBD1 (5 bases). The CDR3 spans 13 residues. CDR1 is SGHRS and CDR2 is YFSETQ in the germline V gene. Trimming took 4 bases from V and 2 from J, leaving 9 bases between them. The CDR3 coding sequence is TGCGCCAGCAGCGCCGGGACCAACACTGAAGCTTTCTTT. Protein sequence: CASSAGTNTEAFF.

This clonotype was seen ten or more times. The size of this beta chain means little, since it is a stray read in a library made for alpha chains. The CDR3 loop reads CASSLATSQETQYF. The CDR3 nucleotides read TGTGCCAGCAGCTTAGCAACTAGCCAAGAGACCCAGTACTTC. The J gene is TRBJ2-5, the V gene TRBV7-2; the D gene is possibly TRBD2 (5 bases). The CDR3 totals 14 residues. Trimming took off 0 bases at V and 1 base at J, with 6 bases between the two ends. The V gene's germline CDR1 is SGHTA and CDR2 FQGNSA.

In this sample, this clonotype is medium-sized (0.01 to 0.1%). This beta chain is an unintended read in a library built for alpha chains; its size means little. The J gene is TRBJ2-5, the V gene TRBV7-3; D might be TRBD2 (5 bases). The ends were cut back, 4 bases at V and 5 bases at J, with 11 bases in the middle. The CDR3 contains 13 residues. Germline V gene lookup returns CDR1 SGHTA and CDR2 FQGTGA. CDR3 protein: CASSSSRDETQYF. The CDR3 DNA reads TGTGCCAGCAGCTCCTCGAGGGATGAGACCCAGTACTTC.

To note about this clonotype: This beta chain appears as a stray read in a library generated for alpha chains; its size is not informative. The rearrangement uses TRBV10-3 and TRBJ2-7, with 13 bases matching TRBD2. V lost 7 bases, J lost 3 bases, and 6 bases stayed unmatched. The CDR3 extends over 15 amino acids. Germline V lookup: CDR1 ENHRY, CDR2 SYGVKD. CDR3 amino acids: CAITLGLAGNYEQYF. For the CDR3, the DNA is TGTGCCATCACTTTGGGACTAGCGGGGAACTACGAGCAGTACTTC.

A note on this clonotype: The size of this beta chain means little, since it is a stray read in a library made for alpha chains. The gene calls are TRBV6-5 and TRBJ2-7, with D perhaps given as TRBD1 or TRBD2 (5 bases each). This CDR3 has 15 amino acids. Germline V gene sequence: CDR1 MNHEY, CDR2 SVGAGI. V was pared by 2 bases and J by 4 bases, with 15 bases between. The CDR3 region is CASSYGSGSEYEQYF. CDR3 nucleotides: TGTGCCAGCAGTTACGGGTCAGGGAGTGAGTACGAGCAGTACTTC.

This clonotype was counted at least ten times. One end of the junction fails to match germline, which may point to a read error. A library made for alpha chains picked up this beta chain off target, so its size means little. V is TRBV11-2 and J is TRBJ1-2; D remains unclear. CDR1 is SGHAT, CDR2 FQNNGV, per germline. The CDR3 consists of 11 residues. Here the CDR3 reads CASSVGTSLQF. The CDR3 nucleotides are TGTGCCAGCAGCGTTGGTACGTCGCTGCAATTC. Supplemented by reference TRBV11-2 and TRBJ1-2, the full variable domain reads EAGVAQSPRYKIIEKRQSVAFWCNPISGHATLYWYQQILGQGPKLLIQFQNNGVVDDSQLPKDRFSAERLKGVDSTLKIQPAKLEDSAVYLCASSVGTSLQFGSGTRLTVV.

This clonotype was seen repeatedly, ten times or more. Being off target in a library aimed at alpha chains, this beta chain has a size of little meaning. This chain uses TRBV6-5 with TRBJ1-3; TRBD1 matches 9 bases. V was pared by 0 bases and J by 4 bases, with 4 bases of the junction left unmatched. This CDR3 comprises 16 residues. Germline V lookup: CDR1 MNHEY, CDR2 SVGAGI. CDR3 sequence reads: CASSYSGTGRGNTIYF. CDR3 DNA sequence: TGTGCCAGCAGTTACTCTGGGACAGGGAGGGGAAACACCATATATTTT.

By proportion, this clonotype is medium-sized. A library made for alpha chains picked up this beta chain off target, so its size means little. The chain is built from TRBV27 and TRBJ2-7; 7 bases are a match to TRBD1. Germline loops: CDR1 MNHEY, CDR2 SMNVEV (reference sequence). Losses at the gene ends were 8 bases for V and 2 bases for J; bases not matched to a gene: 3. This CDR3 region has 12 residues. The CDR3 DNA sequence: TGTGCCAGCCGGACAGGACCCTACGAGCAGTACTTC. Translating gives CASRTGPYEQYF.

This clonotype was seen at least ten times. The size of this beta chain means little, since it is a stray read in a library made for alpha chains. The chain has TRBV9 and TRBJ2-7; the match to TRBD2 covers 9 bases. V shed 0 bases, J shed 2 bases, and the junction held 3 bases outside the gene matches. Germline-derived CDR1 and CDR2 are SGDLS and YYNGEE. The CDR3 runs to 15 residues. The CDR3 loop is CASSVGSSGAYEQYF. CDR3 nucleotide sequence: TGTGCCAGCAGCGTAGGTTCTAGCGGGGCCTACGAGCAGTACTTC.

In this sample, this clonotype turned up many times. One end of the junction is discordant with germline, which a read error may explain. This beta chain is an off-target read within a library intended for alpha chains, so its frequency means little. This chain links TRBV4-2 with TRBJ1-2; weak D call: TRBD1 (5 bases). The CDR3 is made up of 11 amino acids. Germline V gene data show CDR1 as LGHNA and CDR2 as YNFKEQ. CDR3 region: CASSQGRAIFF. The CDR3 DNA follows: TGTGCCAGCAGCCAAGGCAGGGCCATTTTCTTC.

This clonotype showed up just a few times. This beta chain is off target for a library built for alpha chains, so its abundance means little. The chain uses TRBV5-6 and TRBJ2-5; 8 positions match TRBD2. The germline CDR1 and CDR2 sequences are SGHDT and YYEEEE. The CDR3 is made up of 15 amino acids. V was pared by 5 bases and J by 5 bases, with 11 bases of the junction left unmatched. The CDR3 sequence is CASRLRSGSRETQYF. As DNA, the CDR3 is TGTGCCAGCAGACTTCGGAGCGGGAGTAGGGAGACCCAGTACTTC.

This clonotype was found many times. The library was designed around alpha chains, so this beta chain is a stray read whose abundance carries little weight. J is TRBJ2-7 and V is TRBV5-1; D possibly corresponds to TRBD2 (5 bases). Germline CDR1 reads SGHRS; CDR2 reads YFSETQ. The CDR3 loop spans 11 amino acids. Trimming left V 4 bases short and J 7 bases short, with 9 bases between. CDR3 bases: TGCGCCAGCAGCCAAGAGCGGGAGCAGTACTTC. Protein: CASSQEREQYF.

About this clonotype itself: One junction end does not reproduce the germline sequence, and a read error may be involved. The library was prepared for alpha chains; this beta chain is a stray read, so its frequency means little. In DNA form, the CDR3 reads TGTGCTAGTGGTTTTGAGGAGAGCCAGTACTTC. The encoded protein is CASGFEESQYF. V usage is TRBV12-5 and J usage is TRBJ2-5, with D hard to call. Germline CDR1 and CDR2: LGHNT and FRNRAP. This CDR3 comprises 11 residues.

To note about this clonotype: A much larger clone differs by one base, so this may be a read error. The library was designed around alpha chains, so this beta chain is a stray read whose abundance carries little weight. The V gene is TRBV7-2, the J gene TRBJ2-5, with 8 positions matching TRBD1. The CDR3 contains 14 residues. Germline values: CDR1 SGHTA, CDR2 FQGNSA. Germline trimming cut 5 bases from V and 2 bases from J; bases unmatched to any gene: 4. CDR3 region: CTSSPDRAQETQYF. The CDR3, as DNA: TGTACCAGCAGCCCGGACAGGGCGCAAGAGACCCAGTACTTC.

As for this clonotype: A library prepared for alpha chains yielded this beta chain as an off-target read; its size is of little meaning. The V gene is TRBV15, the J gene TRBJ2-7, with no clear D. The CDR3 totals 15 residues. The V and J ends lost 0 bases and 1 base respectively, with 10 bases between them. CDR1 and CDR2 (germline): LNHNV, YYDKDF (reference sequence). The CDR3 nucleotides read TGTGCCACCAGCAGAGATTTGTCGGAGTCCTACGAGCAGTACTTC. Translating gives CATSRDLSESYEQYF.

This clonotype counts as medium-sized. This beta chain is a stray read from a library made for alpha chains; its abundance is not meaningful. The rearrangement uses TRBV7-2 and TRBJ2-1, with TRBD1 matching 7 bases. The CDR3 is 15 residues long. CDR1 SGHTA and CDR2 FQGNSA come from the germline V gene. V lost 2 bases to trimming and J lost 2 bases; unmatched junction nucleotides: 3. CDR3 region: CASSLSQGTYNEQFF. DNA of the CDR3: TGTGCCAGCAGCTTATCACAGGGGACCTACAATGAGCAGTTCTTC. The full variable domain, completed using reference TRBV7-2 and TRBJ2-1, is GAGVSQSPSNKVTEKGKDVELRCDPISGHTALYWYRQSLGQGLEFLIYFQGNSAPDKSGLPSDRFSAERTGGSVSTLTIQRTQQEDSAVYLCASSLSQGTYNEQFFGPGTRLTVL.

This clonotype has ten or more counts. As an off-target read in a library built for alpha chains, this beta chain has a frequency of little significance. The chain combines TRBV20-1 with TRBJ2-3, with D perhaps matching TRBD1 (6 bases). The CDR3 is 13 amino acids. The germline V and J ends were trimmed by 1 base and 6 bases, with 11 bases remaining between them. The germline CDR1 and CDR2 sequences are DFQATT and SNEGSKA (reference sequence). CDR3 protein: CSARGTGKDTQYF. The CDR3 DNA sequence: TGCAGTGCTAGAGGCACAGGGAAGGATACGCAGTATTTT.

Concerning this clonotype itself: Since a much larger clone is just one base distant, this may be a read error. Within a library made for alpha chains, this beta chain is off target, and its count is uninformative. The chain combines TRBV18 with TRBJ2-1; 7 nucleotides line up with TRBD2. Per germline, CDR1 KGHSH and CDR2 LQKENI. The CDR3 spans 15 residues. The CDR3 region has the DNA TGTGCCAGCTCACCCCTCCCTAGCGGAAACAATGAGCATTTCTTC. It translates to CASSPLPSGNNEHFF.

This clonotype was found many times. As an off-target read in a library built for alpha chains, this beta chain has a frequency of little significance. The V gene is TRBV3-1, the J gene TRBJ2-1; D ambiguous. The CDR3 sequence is 13 residues long. Per the germline V gene, CDR1 is LGHDT and CDR2 is YNNKEL (reference sequence). Trimming removed 4 bases from V and 8 bases from J, with 12 bases in between. The DNA of the CDR3 is TGTGCCAGCAGCCCCGCTCCGGGCGATGAGCAGTTCTTC. Translation: CASSPAPGDEQFF.